Described below is a single T cell receptor (beta chain) sequence and its context. Its antigen remains undetermined. No base qualities exist here, and no much larger clone lies one base off it. This entry belongs to a study of blood T cell repertoires in COVID-19 (dated by TCRdb to 2018 to 2020). In terms of the full investigation: Samples from collaborators originated in the United States, Italy and Spain and spanned both the acute and convalescent phases of COVID-19. The prospective study material was composed of cDNA or gDNA derived from T cells, B-cell-depleted T cells, or PBMCs. Subjects who had been exposed to COVID-19, were actively infected with it, or had recovered from it provided the deeply sampled blood TCRbeta repertoires that made up the dataset. The repertoires were released in a freely available public database intended as a resource for research on the immune response to SARS-CoV-2. Samples were obtained from the ongoing ImmuneRACE study (first 160 participants) and from approximately 1,200 subjects provided by 6 global collaborators. Nearly every sample came with metadata listing a de-identified subject ID, COVID-19 status, age in years and sex. Where available, HLA class I and class II types were taken from metadata supplied by the sample provider and were not determined by assay-based typing. Here is what the overall study found, with its caveats: The quantity of clinical and demographic metadata differed by source and by participant and was supplied without curation.

Deletion took 7 bases off V and 0 bases off J, with a span of 8 bases between the germline ends. CDR3 length: 13 amino acids, cysteine to phenylalanine. Only the CDR3 portion is preserved as DNA: 39 bases, with reading frame beginning at the first base. CDR1 and CDR2 (ENHRY, SYGVKD) derive from the germline V gene. TCRbeta CDR3 regions were amplified from genomic DNA by means of the immunoSEQ Assay, a bias-controlled multiplex PCR. As for how the authors treated the data: Nucleated cell counts per sample were estimated from amplification of reference gene primers within the assay. To quantify the absolute abundance of each unique TCRbeta CDR3 rearrangement, sequence reads were collapsed and filtered. For each sample, productive Simpson clonality was calculated as the square root of Simpson's diversity index over productive rearrangements. This immuneACCESS table, as held by TCRdb, lists in-frame sequences with V and J called but not all clones. Of the missing ones, under half trace to an unresolved V gene in checked studies; the others have no known cause. V and J calls and clone size come straight from that table; D and trimming were deduced from the DNA. The table for this sample lists around 340,000 clones; roughly 90% of them were counted only once. Of the sample, less than 9% falls within the top ten clones.

One collaborating source in Seattle enrolled patients during active infection and followed them longitudinally through the course of disease. The collaborating institutions used their own protocols to collect whole blood in K2EDTA tubes. For TCRbeta analysis, collaborators shipped samples in one of three forms: frozen whole blood, isolated PBMCs, or DNA extracted from either of those sample types. Sequences were obtained from peripheral blood. The rearranged chain carries TRBV10-3 and TRBJ2-3, with the D gene not clear enough to name. The TCR comes from a woman in her sixties with COVID-19, enrolled during active disease. The sequenced DNA: TGTGCCATCATGAAGGAGAGCACAGATACGCAGTATTTT. Translation gives CAIMKESTDTQYF.